This T cell receptor beta chain was profiled in a study of blood T cell repertoires in COVID-19. Study summary: PBMCs, B-cell-depleted T cells, or T cells were the source of the cDNA or gDNA that made up the material.

Sequenced by immunoSEQ multiplex PCR; TCRdb stores in-frame clones only, minus some. The sample yields roughly 290,000 clones, around 85% seen once. This CDR3 contains 16 residues. The germline V gene has CDR1 SGHTA and CDR2 FQGNSA. With V trimmed by 2 bases and J by 6 bases, 11 bases remained unmatched. The clonotype comes from a young woman who had recovered from COVID-19. Specimen: peripheral blood. The chain links TRBV7-2 to TRBJ1-1; TRBD1 matches 8 bases. CDR3 in amino acids: CASSLYQRQGAPEAFF. The CDR3 nucleotides read TGTGCCAGCAGCTTATATCAAAGGCAGGGGGCCCCTGAAGCTTTCTTT. Combining the CDR3 with reference TRBV7-2 and TRBJ1-1 gives the whole variable domain GAGVSQSPSNKVTEKGKDVELRCDPISGHTALYWYRQSLGQGLEFLIYFQGNSAPDKSGLPSDRFSAERTGGSVSTLTIQRTQQEDSAVYLCASSLYQRQGAPEAFFGQGTRLTVV.